Listed here are 13 T cell receptor beta chains from one sample, sequenced in a study of cytomegalovirus exposure and HLA in healthy donors. The PCR made use of 60 Vbeta and 13 Jbeta primers. Clones were sequenced by immunoSEQ multiplex PCR, and TCRdb holds only the in-frame ones, with some missing. Of about 120,000 clones listed, about 70% are singletons. Input material: PBMCs. The receptor set was obtained from a human donor in good health.

The rearrangement uses TRBV4-2 and TRBJ2-3; 9 nucleotides align to TRBD2. Germline CDR1 is LGHNA and CDR2 is YNFKEQ. V lost 4 bases, J lost 4 bases, and 12 bases stayed unmatched. The CDR3 length is 17 residues. The CDR3 is CASSPQTIGGGADTQYF. The CDR3 region has the DNA TGTGCCAGCAGCCCCCAGACTATTGGCGGGGGGGCAGATACGCAGTATTTT.

The chain combines TRBV1 with TRBJ2-5; the D call in the table, TRBD2, was not verified against the DNA. TRBV1 is assigned pseudogene status. The CDR3 totals 14 residues. The DNA of the CDR3 is TGCACCAGCAGCCTTCTCCCTGACTTGGAGACCCAGTACTTC. Translation gives CTSSLLPDLETQYF.

The rearrangement uses TRBV7-2 and TRBJ1-5, with D possibly being TRBD1 (5 bases). The CDR3 is made up of 15 amino acids. Looked up from germline, CDR1 is SGHTA and CDR2 is FQGNSA. Trimming shortened V by 2 bases and J by 1 base, and 9 bases separated the two germline ends. CDR3 region: CASSLTGLSNQPQHF. The CDR3 DNA sequence: TGTGCCAGCAGCTTAACAGGTCTAAGCAATCAGCCCCAGCATTTT. Full variable domain (outside the CDR3, taken from reference TRBV7-2 and TRBJ1-5): GAGVSQSPSNKVTEKGKDVELRCDPISGHTALYWYRQSLGQGLEFLIYFQGNSAPDKSGLPSDRFSAERTGGSVSTLTIQRTQQEDSAVYLCASSLTGLSNQPQHFGDGTRLSIL.

The V call is TRBV28, the J call TRBJ1-4; 8 bases match TRBD1. The trim removed 6 bases at V and 4 bases at J, leaving 10 bases unmatched. CDR1 is MDHEN and CDR2 is SYDVKM in the germline V gene. The length of the CDR3 is 16 residues. The CDR3 coding sequence is TGTGCCAGCAGCGCTACCTGGGACAGGATTAATGAAAAACTGTTTTTT. This encodes CASSATWDRINEKLFF.

This sequence joins TRBV5-1 and TRBJ2-7; tentative D call: TRBD1 (5 bases). The V end was cut by 1 base, the J end by 2 bases, with 13 bases between. CDR1 is SGHRS and CDR2 is YFSETQ in the germline V gene. The CDR3 length is 15 residues. The CDR3 nucleotides are TGCGCCAGCAGCTTGTTTTCACAGGAGACCTACGAGCAGTACTTC. As protein: CASSLFSQETYEQYF.

In this sample, this clone turned up a few times. V and J are TRBV4-1 and TRBJ2-1; D possibly corresponds to TRBD2 (6 bases). The germline V and J ends were trimmed by 0 bases and 5 bases, with 14 bases remaining between them. Germline CDR1 reads MGHRA; CDR2 reads YSYEKL. The CDR3 sequence is 16 residues long. The CDR3, as DNA: TGCGCCAGCAGCCAAGATGGAGGGGTGACTGACAATGAGCAGTTCTTC. Translating gives CASSQDGGVTDNEQFF.

The chain's CDR3 is CAWSRENNQPQHF. The DNA for the CDR3 is TGTGCCTGGAGCCGGGAGAACAATCAGCCCCAGCATTTT. The rearrangement links TRBV30 to TRBJ1-5; D not resolved. Germline CDR1 reads GTSNPN; CDR2 reads SVGIG (reference sequence). The CDR3 runs 13 residues. The V and J ends lost 3 bases and 3 bases respectively, with 9 bases between them.

The chain employs TRBV6-6 and TRBJ2-7; no clear D gene. Trimming stripped 4 bases from V and 3 bases from J, with 7 bases between. This CDR3 comprises 12 residues. Germline CDR1 MNHNY, CDR2 SVGAGI (reference sequence). The CDR3, as DNA: TGTGCCAGCAGTTTGGGCCTCTACGAGCAGTACTTC. Residues: CASSLGLYEQYF.

This clone has a single count. The chain combines TRBV5-1 with TRBJ2-1; 8 nucleotides match TRBD1. The CDR3 length is 16 residues. Germline CDR1 and CDR2: SGHRS and YFSETQ. Trimming at V came to 5 bases and at J to 7 bases, leaving 14 bases not matched to a gene. This CDR3 reads CASSFFDRGLRNEQFF. The CDR3 DNA follows: TGCGCCAGCAGTTTTTTTGACAGGGGCCTGAGGAATGAGCAGTTCTTC.

V and J are TRBV7-2 and TRBJ2-7, with D maybe TRBD1 (6 bases). CDR1 is SGHTA, CDR2 FQGNSA, per germline. V was pared by 4 bases and J by 4 bases, with 14 bases between. The CDR3 loop spans 14 amino acids. The CDR3 is CASSSRDTHYEQYF. CDR3 in DNA: TGTGCCAGCAGCTCCCGGGACACTCATTACGAGCAGTACTTC.

The J gene is TRBJ1-1, the V gene TRBV28; 7 bases are a match to TRBD1. The J segment lost 3 bases and the V segment lost 1 base, leaving 5 bases of the junction unmatched. This CDR3 has 15 amino acids. The germline gives CDR1 MDHEN, CDR2 SYDVKM. The CDR3 protein is CASSLYTGADTEAFF. In DNA, the CDR3 is TGTGCCAGCAGTTTATACACAGGGGCGGACACTGAAGCTTTCTTT.

The chain has TRBV5-1 and TRBJ1-4, with 8 positions matching TRBD1. The J segment lost 8 bases and the V segment lost 0 bases, leaving 6 bases of the junction unmatched. Germline-derived CDR1 and CDR2 are SGHRS and YFSETQ. The CDR3 runs 15 residues. The CDR3, as DNA: TGCGCCAGCAGCTTGGCCCCAGGGGGCTTGGAAAAACTGTTTTTT. This encodes CASSLAPGGLEKLFF.

This chain links TRBV30 with TRBJ2-6, with 7 bases lining up with TRBD1. The CDR3 has 18 residues. V lost 4 bases and J lost 0; bases outside the gene matches: 12. In germline, CDR1 is GTSNPN, CDR2 SVGIG (reference sequence). The CDR3 DNA reads as TGTGCCTGGATTTCCCTACCGGGACAGATCTCTGGGGCCAACGTCCTGACTTTC. Its protein is CAWISLPGQISGANVLTF.